This record concerns one T cell receptor beta chain sequence. Distinct nucleotide sequences in the sample also encode this CDR3. This sample is drawn from a study of neoadjuvant anti-PD-1 for oral cavity cancer. Study in general: Nivolumab at 3 mg/kg was mostly given biweekly, three to four doses, pre-surgery. Non-progressing patients received a fourth nivolumab dose near day 43, then surgery on days 50-56.

Assay used: immunoSEQ multiplex PCR; TCRdb lists only in-frame clones, some missing. This repertoire shows 73,000 or so clones, approximately 85% found once; its top ten account for around 3.2%. V gave up 0 bases and J gave up 0 bases; unmatched junction bases: 3. CDR1 is SGHRS and CDR2 is YFSETQ in the germline V gene. The CDR3 sequence is 15 residues long. Specified time point: after neoadjuvant nivolumab, at surgical resection. Blood cells were analyzed directly, without culture or expansion. V and J are TRBV5-1 and TRBJ2-7; the match to TRBD1 covers 7 bases. Source: PBMCs, taken after nivolumab (anti-PD-1) treatment. The TCR sequence derives from a person aged 40 to 85 with oral cavity squamous cell carcinoma. For the CDR3, the DNA is TGCGCCAGCAGCTTGGGACAGGGTTTCTCCTACGAGCAGTACTTC. Its protein is CASSLGQGFSYEQYF.